These T cell receptor beta chains were read from a single sample in a study of shared clonotypes between healthy human individuals. Sequenced by immunoSEQ multiplex PCR; TCRdb stores in-frame clones only, minus some. The table lists about 2 million clones, 90% to 95% of them singletons. Sequences were obtained from naive CD4+ T cells sorted from blood. The receptors originated from a man aged 18 to 30 in good health. Both conserved end residues are trimmed from each CDR3. The order of the fields is J gene, V gene, CDR3 protein.

>TRBJ2-7|TRBV2
ASSGRGHSYEQY
>TRBJ1-1|TRBV19
ASSGTGGTEAF
>TRBJ1-5|TRBV30
AWRGGAHSNQPQH
>TRBJ1-3|TRBV5-1
ASSEGGSGNTIY
>TRBJ2-5|TRBV27
ASGRKQAQETQY
>TRBJ2-1|TRBV4-2
ASSQVGGDEQF
>TRBJ1-5|TRBV10-2
ASRLGMLGNQPQH
>TRBJ1-2|TRBV6-1
ASSARGEGYGYT
>TRBJ1-6|TRBV7-2
ASSPRSSYNSPLH
>TRBJ1-4|TRBV28
ASSPWEDEKLF
>TRBJ1-2|TRBV5-1
ASSLPGQHYGYT
>TRBJ1-4|TRBV30
AWITGSDEKLF
>TRBJ2-7|TRBV4-1
ASSPLEASFSYEQY
>TRBJ2-2|TRBV27
ASSFSGNTGELF
>TRBJ1-6|TRBV19
ASSPLRGDSPLH
>TRBJ1-2|TRBV6-5
AAGANYGYT
>TRBJ2-7|TRBV7-2
ASSSGTTGLEQY
>TRBJ1-4|TRBV21-1
ATLRRDGNRKLF
>TRBJ2-7|TRBV29-1
SVAGSYEQY
>TRBJ1-6|TRBV9
ASSPWTGANSPLH
>TRBJ1-4|TRBV5-1
ASSLRGGYEKLF
>TRBJ1-4|TRBV11-2
ASSLGQGLTNEKLF
>TRBJ1-2|TRBV18
ASSRTGNEYGYT
>TRBJ1-3|TRBV19
ASSTTGNSGNTIY
>TRBJ1-4|TRBV7-9
ASSPGTVATNEKLF